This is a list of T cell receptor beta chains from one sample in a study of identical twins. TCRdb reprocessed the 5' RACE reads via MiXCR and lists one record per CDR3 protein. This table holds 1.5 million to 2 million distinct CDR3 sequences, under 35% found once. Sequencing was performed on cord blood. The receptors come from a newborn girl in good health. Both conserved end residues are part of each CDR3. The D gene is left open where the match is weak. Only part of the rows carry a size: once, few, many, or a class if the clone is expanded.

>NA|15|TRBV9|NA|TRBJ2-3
TGTGCCAGCAGCGTAAGGGGACTCTACACAGATACGCAGTATTTT
CASSVRGLYTDTQYF
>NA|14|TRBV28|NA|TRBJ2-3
TGTGCCAGCAGATTAGCGGTTAGCACAGATACGCAGTATTTT
CASRLAVSTDTQYF
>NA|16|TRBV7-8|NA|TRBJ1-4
TGTGCCAGCAGCACTGCCGTCGACAGCTCAGGGGAAAAACTGTTTTTT
CASSTAVDSSGEKLFF
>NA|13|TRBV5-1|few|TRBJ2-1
TGCGCCAGCAGCAAATACCTAGGAAATGAGCAGTTCTTC
CASSKYLGNEQFF
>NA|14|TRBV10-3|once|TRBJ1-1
TGTGCCATCAGTGCCACCACAGTGAACACTGAAGCTTTCTTT
CAISATTVNTEAFF
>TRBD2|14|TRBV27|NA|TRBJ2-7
TGTGCCAGCAGTTCGGGACTAGTCCAGTACGAGCAGTACTTC
CASSSGLVQYEQYF
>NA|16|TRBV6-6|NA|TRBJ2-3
TGTGCCAGCAGTTATGATGACAGGATTCTCACAGATACGCAGTATTTT
CASSYDDRILTDTQYF
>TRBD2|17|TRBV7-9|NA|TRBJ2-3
TGTGCCAGCAGCTTCACAAGCGGGGGCCAGAGCACAGATACGCAGTATTTT
CASSFTSGGQSTDTQYF
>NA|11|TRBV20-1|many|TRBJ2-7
TGCAGTGCTGGACAAACCTACGAGCAGTACTTC
CSAGQTYEQYF
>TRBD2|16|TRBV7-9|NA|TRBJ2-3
TGTGCCAGCAGGCCGAGTAGCGGGGCTAGCACAGATACGCAGTATTTT
CASRPSSGASTDTQYF
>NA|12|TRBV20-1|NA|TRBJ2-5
TGCAGTGCTGGGATAATCCAAGAGACCCAGTACTTC
CSAGIIQETQYF
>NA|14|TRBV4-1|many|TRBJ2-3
TGCGCCAGCAGCCAACAAGGGATCACAGATACGCAGTATTTT
CASSQQGITDTQYF
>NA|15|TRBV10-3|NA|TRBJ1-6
TGTGCCATCAGTGAGTCACAGGGAGCGAATTCACCCCCCCACTTT
CAISESQGANSPPHF
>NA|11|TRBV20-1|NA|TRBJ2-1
TGCAGTGGGCGCTCCTACAATGAGCAGTTCTTC
CSGRSYNEQFF
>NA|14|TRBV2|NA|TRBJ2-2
TGTGCCAGTAGCGAGACAATTGACTCGGATGAGCAGTTTTTT
CASSETIDSDEQFF
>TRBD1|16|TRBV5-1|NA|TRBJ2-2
TGCGCCAGCAGCTCCCGACAGGGGGCGCCCACCGGGGAGCTGTTTTTT
CASSSRQGAPTGELFF
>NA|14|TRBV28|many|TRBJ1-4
TGTGCCAGCAGTTTATCAGGGCGGGGTGAAAAACTGTTTTTT
CASSLSGRGEKLFF
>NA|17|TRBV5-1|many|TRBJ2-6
TGCGCCAGCAGCTTTGGGGACACCCTATCTGGGGCCAACGTCCTGACTTTC
CASSFGDTLSGANVLTF
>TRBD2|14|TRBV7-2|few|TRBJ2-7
TGTGCCAGCAGCGGGAGGGCCGGGGGGAACGAGCAGTACTTC
CASSGRAGGNEQYF
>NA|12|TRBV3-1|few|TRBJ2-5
TGTGCCAGCAGCCAAGTGGACGGGGCCGCGTACTTC
CASSQVDGAAYF
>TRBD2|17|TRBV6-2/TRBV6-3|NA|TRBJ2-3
TGTGCCAGCAGTTACTCGAGGGCGGGGGGCCTCACAGATACGCAGTATTTT
CASSYSRAGGLTDTQYF
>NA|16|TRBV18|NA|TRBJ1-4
TGTGCCAGCTCACGCTTGACCGTCACAACTAATGAAAAACTGTTTTTT
CASSRLTVTTNEKLFF
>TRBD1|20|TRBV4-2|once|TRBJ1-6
TGTGCCAGCAGCCAAGATCGGGACAGGGGGCCAGGAGCAAATAATTCACCCCTCCACTTT
CASSQDRDRGPGANNSPLHF
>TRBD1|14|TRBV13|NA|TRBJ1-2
TGTGCCAGCAGCCGACGACAGGGGGTAGGGGGCTACACCTTC
CASSRRQGVGGYTF
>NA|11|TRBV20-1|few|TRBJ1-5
TGCAGTGCTGCCGGGACGCAGCCCCAGCATTTT
CSAAGTQPQHF
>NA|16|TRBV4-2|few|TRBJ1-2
TGTGCCAGCAGCCAAGATGGGGGGACGGGGACGGTTGGCTACACCTTC
CASSQDGGTGTVGYTF
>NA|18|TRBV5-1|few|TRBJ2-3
TGCGCCAGCAGCTTGGTCGGACTGCTAGTTTCTAGCACAGATACGCAGTATTTT
CASSLVGLLVSSTDTQYF
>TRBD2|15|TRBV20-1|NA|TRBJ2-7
TGCAGTGCTAGAGATTCTAGCGGGAGCTCCTACGAGCAGTACTTC
CSARDSSGSSYEQYF
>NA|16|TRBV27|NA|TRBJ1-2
TGTGCCAGCAGTTTAAGGCGGGACGGTTTTTACTATGGCTACACCTTC
CASSLRRDGFYYGYTF
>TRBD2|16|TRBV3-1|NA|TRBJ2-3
TGTGCCAGCAGCCAAGCCGGGACTAGAGGGACAGATACGCAGTATTTT
CASSQAGTRGTDTQYF
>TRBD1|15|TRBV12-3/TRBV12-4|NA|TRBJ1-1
TGTGCCAGCAGTATCCAGGGGGCCTTGAACACTGAAGCTTTCTTT
CASSIQGALNTEAFF
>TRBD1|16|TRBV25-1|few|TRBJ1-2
TGTGCCAGCAGTGAACCCACGGGCGGGACAGGCTATGGCTACACCTTC
CASSEPTGGTGYGYTF
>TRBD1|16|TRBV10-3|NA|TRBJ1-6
TGTACCATCAGGGGGGACAGATACAGAATTAATTCACCCCTCCACTTT
CTIRGDRYRINSPLHF
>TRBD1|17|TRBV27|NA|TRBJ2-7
TGTGCCAGCAGTAGAACCGGGACAGGGGCCTACTCCTACGAGCAGTACTTC
CASSRTGTGAYSYEQYF